The next 21 T cell receptor beta chains were all read from a single sample in a study of T cells in Graves' hyperthyroidism and ophthalmopathy. RNA transcripts were the template for amplifying TCR beta CDR3 regions. Researchers ran a first-round RT-PCR on the TCR CDR3 using the HTBI primer set. TCRdb independently ran MiXCR on the multiplex PCR reads; one entry per CDR3 protein. The data contain hundreds of thousands of distinct CDR3 sequences, roughly 17% of them singletons. Sequenced: blood. The receptors stem from a woman younger than 45 with Graves' hyperthyroidism.

This clonotype was seen at least ten times. The chain uses TRBV5-1 and TRBJ1-5, with 9 bases fitting TRBD1. Germline loops: CDR1 SGHRS, CDR2 YFSETQ. J gave up 7 bases and V 4 bases, and 6 bases lay outside the gene matches. The CDR3 runs to 14 residues. Here the CDR3 reads CASSPGQGIQPQHF. The CDR3, as DNA: TGCGCCAGCAGCCCGGGACAGGGTATCCAGCCCCAGCATTTT.

At least ten counts were recorded for this clonotype. The chain carries TRBV12-3 or TRBV12-4 and TRBJ2-2, with TRBD2 identical over 8 bases. Unmatched junction bases numbered 4, after V lost 2 bases and J lost 5 bases. The CDR3 runs 15 residues. CDR3 bases: TGTGCCAGCAGTTTAACGGGAGGGCCGACCGGGGAGCTGTTTTTT. Its translation is CASSLTGGPTGELFF.

The genes are TRBV5-1 and TRBJ1-1; D unclear. The CDR3 is 15 amino acids. The germline V gene has CDR1 SGHRS and CDR2 YFSETQ. The V gene lost 0 bases and the J gene lost 0 bases, with 9 bases spanning the gap. This CDR3 reads CASSLARSMNTEAFF. Written as DNA, the CDR3 is TGCGCCAGCAGCTTGGCACGATCCATGAACACTGAAGCTTTCTTT.

This clonotype showed up just a few times. One end of the junction does not line up with germline, which may come from a read error. J is TRBJ1-1 and V is TRBV9, with D tentatively TRBD1 (5 bases). Looked up from germline, CDR1 is SGDLS and CDR2 is YYNGEE. The CDR3 has 12 amino acids. The CDR3 sequence is CASGVWGGEAFF. The CDR3 DNA sequence: TGTGCCAGCGGCGTATGGGGGGGTGAAGCTTTCTTT.

In its sample, this clonotype was seen many times. This chain joins TRBV6-1 and TRBJ1-2; D gene uncertain. From germline, CDR1 is MNHNS and CDR2 SASEGT. V lost 7 bases and J 0 bases, leaving 12 bases between the germline ends. The CDR3 has 14 amino acids. CDR3 sequence (DNA): TGTGCCAGCACCCGAGGACCGTCTAACTATGGCTACACCTTC. Translated: CASTRGPSNYGYTF.

This clonotype was observed a handful of times. The rearrangement uses TRBV7-9 and TRBJ2-5; D possibly corresponds to TRBD1 (6 bases). This CDR3 is built from 13 residues. Germline assignment: CDR1 SEHNR and CDR2 FQNEAQ (reference sequence). V shed 7 bases and J shed 7 bases, with 16 bases lying between them. The CDR3 DNA reads as TGTGCCAGCACCGAAGGGGGAATGGGGACCCAGTACTTC. As protein: CASTEGGMGTQYF.

This chain joins TRBV20-1 and TRBJ1-3, with D hard to call. This CDR3 region has 17 residues. Germline V gene sequence: CDR1 DFQATT, CDR2 SNEGSKA (reference sequence). Trimming took off 0 bases at V and 0 bases at J, with 15 bases between the two ends. The CDR3 nucleotides read TGCAGTGCTAGAGATTTTAAGGCGGGGTCCTCTGGAAACACCATATATTTT. Encoded protein: CSARDFKAGSSGNTIYF.

This clonotype has a handful of counts. The chain has TRBV10-3 and TRBJ1-2; TRBD1 is a possible D gene (5 bases). The germline gives CDR1 ENHRY, CDR2 SYGVKD. The CDR3 contains 15 residues. The germline V and J ends were trimmed by 3 bases and 4 bases, with 15 bases remaining between them. The CDR3 loop is CAISDLAGSSYGYTF. CDR3 bases: TGTGCCATCAGTGACTTAGCAGGGTCATCCTATGGCTACACCTTC.

This clonotype has ten or more counts. The genes are TRBV20-1 and TRBJ2-7, with 8 bases aligning to TRBD2. The V segment lost 0 bases and the J segment 4 bases; nucleotides outside the gene matches: 14. Germline V gene data show CDR1 as DFQATT and CDR2 as SNEGSKA (reference sequence). The CDR3 contains 17 residues. Here the CDR3 DNA reads TGCAGTGCTAGAGATCTCAGTCCGCGGCTAGCGGGTTACGAGCAGTACTTC. It encodes CSARDLSPRLAGYEQYF.

The sample holds many counts of this clonotype. The rearrangement joins TRBV28 to TRBJ2-5, with D perhaps assigned TRBD1 or TRBD2 (7 bases each). V lost 2 bases, J lost 5 bases, and 21 bases lay in between. Looked up from germline, CDR1 is MDHEN and CDR2 is SYDVKM. The CDR3 has 17 residues. The CDR3, as DNA: TGTGCCAGCAGTTTACGAAATTGGGAGGGACAGAAGGAGACCCAGTACTTC. Its translation is CASSLRNWEGQKETQYF.

The genes are TRBV19 and TRBJ1-5; the match to TRBD1 covers 8 bases. The CDR3 contains 15 residues. Germline V gene sequence: CDR1 LNHDA, CDR2 SQIVND (reference sequence). The V segment lost 3 bases and the J segment 6 bases; nucleotides outside the gene matches: 7. The DNA of the CDR3 is TGTGCCAGTAGTATCCCCCGACAGGGGAGTCAGCCCCAGCATTTT. Translated: CASSIPRQGSQPQHF.

This clonotype was counted many times. This chain uses TRBV2 with TRBJ2-7; D possibly matches TRBD1 or TRBD2 (5 bases each). Trimming pared 4 bases from V and 6 bases from J, leaving 7 bases between. Germline V gene sequence: CDR1 SNHLY, CDR2 FYNNEI. The CDR3 runs 11 residues. The CDR3 is CASSGGFEQYF. The CDR3 DNA follows: TGTGCCAGCAGTGGGGGGTTCGAGCAGTACTTC.

Ten or more counts support this clonotype. The CDR3 DNA sequence: TGTGCCAGCAGCCCCCCGGGGACAGGGGGCTACGAGCAGTACTTC. The encoded protein is CASSPPGTGGYEQYF. This chain uses TRBV28 with TRBJ2-7; TRBD1 matches at 11 bases. The CDR3 runs 15 residues. V lost 6 bases, J lost 3 bases, and 7 bases stayed unmatched. Germline CDR1 is MDHEN and CDR2 is SYDVKM. The full variable domain, in which reference TRBV28 and TRBJ2-7 provide the parts outside the CDR3, is DVKVTQSSRYLVKRTGEKVFLECVQDMDHENMFWYRQDPGLGLRLIYFSYDVKMKEKGDIPEGYSVSREKKERFSLILESASTNQTSMYLCASSPPGTGGYEQYFGPGTRLTVT.

This clonotype was detected only once. At one end the junction does not follow the germline gene, possibly because of a read error. The chain links TRBV24-1 to TRBJ1-5; possible D gene TRBD1, 6 bases. This CDR3 spans 14 amino acids. Germline CDR1 KGHDR, CDR2 SFDVKD. The CDR3 loop is CAASDPTGNQPQHF. CDR3 DNA sequence: TGTGCCGCCAGTGACCCGACAGGAAACCAGCCCCAGCACTTT.

The genes are TRBV4-1 and TRBJ2-1; 12 bases map to TRBD2. The CDR3 is 19 residues long. Germline loops: CDR1 MGHRA, CDR2 YSYEKL. With 4 bases clipped from V and 4 bases from J, the junction kept 14 bases outside the gene matches. The CDR3 DNA reads as TGCGCCAGCAGCCTCCGACTAGCGGGAGAACTAACCCAGTACAATGAGCAGTTCTTC. This translates into CASSLRLAGELTQYNEQFF.

This clonotype was counted ten times or more. Relative to the germline gene, one junction end is altered; a read error may explain this. The chain employs TRBV5-1 and TRBJ2-7; D is ambiguous. Per the germline V gene, CDR1 is SGHRS and CDR2 is YFSETQ. CDR3 length: 14 residues. The CDR3, as DNA: TGTGCCAGCAGCTTAGATGGCAGTTCCTACGAGCAGTACTTC. It encodes CASSLDGSSYEQYF.

This clonotype was seen ten or more times. The chain joins TRBV2 to TRBJ2-5, with D tentatively TRBD2 (6 bases). This CDR3 region has 14 residues. Trimming took 7 bases from V and 7 from J, leaving 19 bases between them. The germline gives CDR1 SNHLY, CDR2 FYNNEI. CDR3 nucleotide sequence: TGTGCCAGCACGGGAGTTCGGGCCGGGGGGACCCAGTACTTC. The encoded protein is CASTGVRAGGTQYF.

CDR3 DNA: TGTGCCAGCAGCCATCACTCGACAACAGGGTTGACCTACAATGAGCAGTTCTTC. It yields the protein CASSHHSTTGLTYNEQFF. The chain is built from TRBV9 and TRBJ2-1; the D gene is possibly TRBD1 (6 bases). Per the germline V gene, CDR1 is SGDLS and CDR2 is YYNGEE. This CDR3 region has 18 residues. The V gene lost 4 bases and the J gene lost 2 bases, with 22 bases spanning the gap. Variable domain in full (rest from reference TRBV9 and TRBJ2-1): DSGVTQTPKHLITATGQRVTLRCSPRSGDLSVYWYQQSLDQGLQFLIQYYNGEERAKGNILERFSAQQFPDLHSELNLSSLELGDSALYFCASSHHSTTGLTYNEQFFGPGTRLTVL.

This clonotype was seen repeatedly, ten times or more. This chain connects TRBV20-1 to TRBJ2-1, with 11 positions matching TRBD2. The trim removed 5 bases at V and 4 bases at J, leaving 4 bases unmatched. In germline, CDR1 is DFQATT, CDR2 SNEGSKA (reference sequence). The CDR3 loop spans 14 amino acids. The CDR3 loop reads CSAPGLADYNEQFF. The CDR3 DNA is TGCAGTGCTCCGGGACTAGCGGATTACAATGAGCAGTTCTTC.

The chain couples TRBV25-1 to TRBJ2-2, with D perhaps TRBD1 (5 bases). V shed 1 base and J shed 6 bases, with 15 bases lying between them. The CDR3 runs 16 residues. From germline, CDR1 is MGHDK and CDR2 SYGVNS. The CDR3 is CASSESRVRGAGELFF. CDR3 sequence (DNA): TGTGCCAGCAGTGAATCCCGCGTAAGGGGCGCCGGGGAGCTGTTTTTT. Supplemented by reference TRBV25-1 and TRBJ2-2, the full variable domain reads EADIYQTPRYLVIGTGKKITLECSQTMGHDKMYWYQQDPGMELHLIHYSYGVNSTEKGDLSSESTVSRIRTEHFPLTLESARPSHTSQYLCASSESRVRGAGELFFGEGSRLTVL.

This clonotype turned up a few times. The V and J genes are TRBV3-1 and TRBJ2-7, with TRBD2 matching 10 bases. Germline CDR1 and CDR2: LGHDT and YNNKEL (reference sequence). The V and J ends lost 4 bases and 6 bases, in that order; junction bases with no gene match: 9. The CDR3 has 15 residues. In DNA, the CDR3 is TGTGCCAGCAGCCCTAACCTAGCGGGAGTAAGCGAGCAGTACTTC. Its translation is CASSPNLAGVSEQYF.